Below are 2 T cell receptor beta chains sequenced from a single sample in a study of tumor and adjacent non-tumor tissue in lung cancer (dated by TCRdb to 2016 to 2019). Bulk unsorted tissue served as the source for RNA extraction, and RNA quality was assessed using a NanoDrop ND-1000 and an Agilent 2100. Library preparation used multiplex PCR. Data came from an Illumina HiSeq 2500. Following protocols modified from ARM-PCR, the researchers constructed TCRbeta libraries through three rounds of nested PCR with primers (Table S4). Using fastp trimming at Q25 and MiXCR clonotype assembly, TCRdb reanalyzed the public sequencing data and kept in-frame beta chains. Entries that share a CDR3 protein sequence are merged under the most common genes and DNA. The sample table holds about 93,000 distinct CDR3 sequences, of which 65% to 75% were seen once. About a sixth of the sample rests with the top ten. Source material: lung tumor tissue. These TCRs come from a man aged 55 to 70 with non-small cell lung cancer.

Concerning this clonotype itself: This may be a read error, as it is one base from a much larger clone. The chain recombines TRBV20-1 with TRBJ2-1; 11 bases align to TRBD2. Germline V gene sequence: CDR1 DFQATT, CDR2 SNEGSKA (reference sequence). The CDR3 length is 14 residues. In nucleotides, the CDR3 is TGCAGTGCTTTACTAGCGGGAGCGGACAATGATCAGTTCTTC. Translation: CSALLAGADNDQFF.

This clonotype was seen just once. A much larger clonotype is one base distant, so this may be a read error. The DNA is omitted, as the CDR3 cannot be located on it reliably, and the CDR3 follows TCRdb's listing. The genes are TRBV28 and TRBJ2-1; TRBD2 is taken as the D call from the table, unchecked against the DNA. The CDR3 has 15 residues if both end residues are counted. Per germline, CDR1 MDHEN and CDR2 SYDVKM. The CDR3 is CASSFGGGAYNEQLF.